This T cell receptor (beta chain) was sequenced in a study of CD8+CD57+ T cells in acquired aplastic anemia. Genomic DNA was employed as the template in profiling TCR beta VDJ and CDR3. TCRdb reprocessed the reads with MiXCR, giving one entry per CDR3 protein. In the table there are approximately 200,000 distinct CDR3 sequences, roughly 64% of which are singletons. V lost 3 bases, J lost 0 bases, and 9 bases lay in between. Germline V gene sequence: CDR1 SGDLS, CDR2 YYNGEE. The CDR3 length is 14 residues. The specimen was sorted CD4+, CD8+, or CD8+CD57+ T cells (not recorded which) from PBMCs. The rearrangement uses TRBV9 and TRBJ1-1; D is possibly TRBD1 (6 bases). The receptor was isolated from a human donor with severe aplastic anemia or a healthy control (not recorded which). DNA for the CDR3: TGTGCCAGCAGCGCCGGGACACTGAACACTGAAGCTTTCTTT. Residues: CASSAGTLNTEAFF.